The entry below gives a single T cell receptor beta chain sequence along with its context. The data were taken from a study of blood T cell repertoires in COVID-19. Study-level background: Spain, Italy and the United States supplied samples that represented acute and convalescent COVID-19. Sample material is recorded as cDNA or gDNA derived from T cells, B-cell-depleted T cells, or PBMCs.

Authors' analysis steps: Reference gene primer amplification gave estimated nucleated cell counts. The data were produced by immunoSEQ multiplex PCR, yet TCRdb's version contains in-frame clones alone and is incomplete. V and J calls plus clone size are reproduced from that table; the DNA served to infer D and trimming. The top ten clones hold less than 6.5% of a sample with 100,000 to 150,000 clones, about 70% of them seen once. Per the germline V gene, CDR1 is LNHDA and CDR2 is SQIVND (reference sequence). The CDR3 consists of 15 residues. V trimming: 1 base; J trimming: 5 bases; junction bases outside the gene matches: 4.

This clonotype was obtained from a man aged 60 to 69 with acute or convalescent COVID-19. Material: peripheral blood. V is TRBV19 and J is TRBJ1-2, with TRBD1 identical over 10 bases. The CDR3: CASSIVGTGEYGYTF. In nucleotides, the CDR3 is TGTGCCAGTAGTATAGTCGGGACAGGGGAATATGGCTACACCTTC.